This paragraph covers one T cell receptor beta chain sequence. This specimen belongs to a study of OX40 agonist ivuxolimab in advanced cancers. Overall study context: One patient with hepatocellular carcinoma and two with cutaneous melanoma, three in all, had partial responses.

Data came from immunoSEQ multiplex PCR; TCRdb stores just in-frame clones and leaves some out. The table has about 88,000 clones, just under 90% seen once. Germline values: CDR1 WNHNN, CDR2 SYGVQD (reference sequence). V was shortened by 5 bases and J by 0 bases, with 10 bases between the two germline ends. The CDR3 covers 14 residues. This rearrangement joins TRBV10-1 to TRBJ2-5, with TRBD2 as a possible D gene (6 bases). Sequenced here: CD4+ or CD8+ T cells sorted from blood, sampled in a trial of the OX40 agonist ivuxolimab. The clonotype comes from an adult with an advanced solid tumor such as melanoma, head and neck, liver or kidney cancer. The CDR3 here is CASSPGGNQETQYF. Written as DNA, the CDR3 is TGCGCCAGCAGTCCCGGGGGTAACCAAGAGACCCAGTACTTC.